What follows are 6 T cell receptor beta chains derived from one specimen sequenced in a study of cytomegalovirus exposure and HLA in healthy donors (dated by TCRdb to about 2017). The library was obtained by the immunoSEQ multiplex PCR assay. For the multiplex PCR, a mixture combining 60 forward primers for TCR Vbeta segments and 13 reverse primers for TCR Jbeta segments was used. TCRdb stores this immuneACCESS table with in-frame sequences only. Part of the clones is absent; in the studies checked, under half of the shortfall reflects unresolved V genes, and no reason is known for the rest. This sample is represented by some 130,000 clones; about 80% of them were singletons. Around 2.5% of the sample rests with the top ten. The sequenced sample was PBMCs. The receptors come from a man younger than 40 in good health and CMV-seronegative.

The gene calls are TRBV27 and TRBJ2-7; 9 bases map to TRBD1. Germline V gives CDR1 MNHEY, CDR2 SMNVEV (reference sequence). J gave up 3 bases and V 5 bases, and 5 bases lay outside the gene matches. The CDR3 length is 14 residues. The CDR3 DNA follows: TGTGCCAGCAGTGCCGGGACAGGGTTCTACGAGCAGTACTTC. Its protein is CASSAGTGFYEQYF.

The table lists this clone with a count of one. V gene TRBV28 combines with J gene TRBJ1-1; maybe TRBD1 (6 bases). CDR1 and CDR2 (germline): MDHEN, SYDVKM. The CDR3 sequence is 15 residues long. With 2 bases removed from V and 8 bases from J, the gap between germline ends came to 18 bases. The CDR3 loop reads CASSLRQAWAKEAFF. CDR3 nucleotide sequence: TGTGCCAGCAGTTTAAGACAGGCCTGGGCGAAGGAAGCTTTCTTT.

The chain joins TRBV5-1 to TRBJ2-3; 7 bases match TRBD2. Germline loops: CDR1 SGHRS, CDR2 YFSETQ. The CDR3 runs to 16 residues. V shed 3 bases and J 1 base; nucleotides not matched to a gene: 8. CDR3 in DNA: TGCGCCAGCAGCTCTAAAGCGGGACCCGGCACAGATACGCAGTATTTT. Encoded protein: CASSSKAGPGTDTQYF.

The chain uses TRBV9 and TRBJ2-7, with 11 bases fitting TRBD2. V trimming: 2 bases; J trimming: 5 bases; junction bases outside the gene matches: 9. This CDR3 has 16 amino acids. Germline CDR1 and CDR2: SGDLS and YYNGEE. As DNA, the CDR3 is TGTGCCAGCAGCGTGGGGGGACTAGCGGATCCTAACGAGCAGTACTTC. Translation: CASSVGGLADPNEQYF.

This clone was seen once. The CDR3 sequence is CASSQDNRGFTGELFF. The CDR3 DNA sequence: TGCGCCAGCAGCCAAGATAACAGGGGATTCACCGGGGAGCTGTTTTTT. The chain couples TRBV4-3 to TRBJ2-2; 7 nucleotides line up with TRBD1. V gave up 0 bases and J gave up 4 bases; unmatched junction bases: 5. CDR1 is LGHNA, CDR2 YSLEER, per germline. The CDR3 length is 16 residues.

V is TRBV5-1 and J is TRBJ2-7, with D uncertain. V dropped 0 bases and J dropped 1 base, with 17 bases sitting between them. CDR3 length: 17 amino acids. Looked up from germline, CDR1 is SGHRS and CDR2 is YFSETQ. The CDR3 here is CASSLEPLRLGSYEQYF. The CDR3 bases are TGCGCCAGCAGCTTGGAACCACTCAGACTGGGTTCCTACGAGCAGTACTTC. Filled out from reference TRBV5-1 and TRBJ2-7, the complete variable domain reads KAGVTQTPRYLIKTRGQQVTLSCSPISGHRSVSWYQQTPGQGLQFLFEYFSETQRNKGNFPGRFSGRQFSNSRSEMNVSTLELGDSALYLCASSLEPLRLGSYEQYFGPGTRLTVT.